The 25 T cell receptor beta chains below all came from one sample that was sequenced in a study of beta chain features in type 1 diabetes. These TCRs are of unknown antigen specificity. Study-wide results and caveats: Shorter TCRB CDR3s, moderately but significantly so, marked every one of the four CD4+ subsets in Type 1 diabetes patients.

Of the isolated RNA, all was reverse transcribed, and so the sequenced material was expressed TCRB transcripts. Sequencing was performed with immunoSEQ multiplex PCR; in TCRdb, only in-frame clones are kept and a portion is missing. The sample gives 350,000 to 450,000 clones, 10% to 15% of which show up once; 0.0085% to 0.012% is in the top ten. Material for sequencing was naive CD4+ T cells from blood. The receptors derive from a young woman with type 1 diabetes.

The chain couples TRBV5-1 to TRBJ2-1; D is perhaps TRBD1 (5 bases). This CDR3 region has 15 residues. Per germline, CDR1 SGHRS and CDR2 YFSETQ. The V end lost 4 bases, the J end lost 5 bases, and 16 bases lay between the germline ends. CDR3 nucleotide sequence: TGCGCCAGCAGCGTTGACAGAGCCTGGGACAATGAGCAGTTCTTC. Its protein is CASSVDRAWDNEQFF.

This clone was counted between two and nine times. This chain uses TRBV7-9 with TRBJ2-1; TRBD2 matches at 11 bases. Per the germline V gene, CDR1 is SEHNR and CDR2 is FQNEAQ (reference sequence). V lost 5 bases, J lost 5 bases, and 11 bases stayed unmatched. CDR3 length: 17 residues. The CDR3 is CASSVPSSGRKNNEQFF. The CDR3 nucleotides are TGTGCCAGCAGCGTACCATCTAGCGGGAGGAAGAACAATGAGCAGTTCTTC. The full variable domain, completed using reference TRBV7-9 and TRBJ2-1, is DTGVSQNPRHKITKRGQNVTFRCDPISEHNRLYWYRQTLGQGPEFLTYFQNEAQLEKSRLLSDRFSAERPKGSFSTLEIQRTEQGDSAMYLCASSVPSSGRKNNEQFFGPGTRLTVL.

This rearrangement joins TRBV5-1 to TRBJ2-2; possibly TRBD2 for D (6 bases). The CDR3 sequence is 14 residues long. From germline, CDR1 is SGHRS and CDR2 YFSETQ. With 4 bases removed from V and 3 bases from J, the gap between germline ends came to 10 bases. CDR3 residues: CASSTGLYTGELFF. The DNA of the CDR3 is TGCGCCAGCAGCACGGGACTCTACACCGGGGAGCTGTTTTTT.

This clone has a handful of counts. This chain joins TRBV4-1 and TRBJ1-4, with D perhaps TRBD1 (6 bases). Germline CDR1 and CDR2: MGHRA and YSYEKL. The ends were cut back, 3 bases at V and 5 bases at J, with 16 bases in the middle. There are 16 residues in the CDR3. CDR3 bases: TGCGCCAGCAGCCACCACGGGACAAACGAAAATGAAAAACTGTTTTTT. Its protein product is CASSHHGTNENEKLFF.

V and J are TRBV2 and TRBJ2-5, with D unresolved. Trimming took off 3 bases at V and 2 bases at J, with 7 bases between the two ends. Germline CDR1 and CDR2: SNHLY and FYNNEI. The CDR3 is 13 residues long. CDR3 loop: CASSDVEQETQYF. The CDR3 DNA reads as TGTGCCAGCAGTGATGTAGAACAAGAGACCCAGTACTTC.

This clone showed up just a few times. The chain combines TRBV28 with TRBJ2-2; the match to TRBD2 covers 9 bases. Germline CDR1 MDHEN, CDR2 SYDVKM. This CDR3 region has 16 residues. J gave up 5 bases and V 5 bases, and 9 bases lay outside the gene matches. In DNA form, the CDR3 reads TGTGCCAGCAGTATCCCCCGCGGGGGGGAGACCGGGGAGCTGTTTTTT. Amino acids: CASSIPRGGETGELFF.

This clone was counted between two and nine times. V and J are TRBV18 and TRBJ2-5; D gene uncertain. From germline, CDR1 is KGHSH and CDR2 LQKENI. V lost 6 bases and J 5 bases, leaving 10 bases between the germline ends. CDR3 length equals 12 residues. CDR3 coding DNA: TGTGCCAGCTCGCTCGCGCCGGAGACCCAGTACTTC. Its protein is CASSLAPETQYF.

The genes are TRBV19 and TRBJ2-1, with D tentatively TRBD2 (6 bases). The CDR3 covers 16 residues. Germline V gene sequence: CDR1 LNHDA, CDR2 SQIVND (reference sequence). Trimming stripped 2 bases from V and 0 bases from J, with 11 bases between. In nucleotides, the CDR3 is TGTGCCAGTAGTATAAGGCGGGAACACTCCTACAATGAGCAGTTCTTC. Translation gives CASSIRREHSYNEQFF.

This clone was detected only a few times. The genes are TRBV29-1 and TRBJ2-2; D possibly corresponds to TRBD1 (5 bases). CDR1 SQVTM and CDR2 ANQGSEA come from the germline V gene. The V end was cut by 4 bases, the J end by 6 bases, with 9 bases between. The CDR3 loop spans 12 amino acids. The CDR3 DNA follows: TGCAGCGTTGGGGTAGGGGCCGGGGAGCTGTTTTTT. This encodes CSVGVGAGELFF.

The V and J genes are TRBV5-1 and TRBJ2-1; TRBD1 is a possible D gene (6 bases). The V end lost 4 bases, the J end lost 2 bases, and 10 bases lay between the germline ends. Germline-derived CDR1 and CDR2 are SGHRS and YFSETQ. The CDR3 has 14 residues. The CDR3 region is CASSNTGPYNEQFF. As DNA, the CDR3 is TGCGCCAGCAGCAACACAGGGCCCTACAATGAGCAGTTCTTC. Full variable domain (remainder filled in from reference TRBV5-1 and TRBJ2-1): KAGVTQTPRYLIKTRGQQVTLSCSPISGHRSVSWYQQTPGQGLQFLFEYFSETQRNKGNFPGRFSGRQFSNSRSEMNVSTLELGDSALYLCASSNTGPYNEQFFGPGTRLTVL.

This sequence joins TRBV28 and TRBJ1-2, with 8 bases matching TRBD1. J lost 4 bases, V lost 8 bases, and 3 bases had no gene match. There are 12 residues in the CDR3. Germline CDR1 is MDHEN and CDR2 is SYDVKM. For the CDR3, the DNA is TGTGCCAGCGGGACAGGCCCCTATGGCTACACCTTC. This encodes CASGTGPYGYTF.

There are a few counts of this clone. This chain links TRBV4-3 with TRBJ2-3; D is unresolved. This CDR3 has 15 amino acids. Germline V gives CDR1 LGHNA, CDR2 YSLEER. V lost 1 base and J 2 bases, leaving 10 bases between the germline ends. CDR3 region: CASSQAPYATDTQYF. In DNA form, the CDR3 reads TGCGCCAGCAGCCAAGCACCCTACGCCACAGATACGCAGTATTTT.

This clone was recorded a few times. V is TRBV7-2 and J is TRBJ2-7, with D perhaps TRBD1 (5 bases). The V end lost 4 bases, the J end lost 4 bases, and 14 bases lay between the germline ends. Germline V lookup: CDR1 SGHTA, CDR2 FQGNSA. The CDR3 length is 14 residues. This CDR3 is CASSSEVRAYEQYF. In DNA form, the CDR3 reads TGTGCCAGCAGCTCAGAGGTCAGGGCTTACGAGCAGTACTTC.

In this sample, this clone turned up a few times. The CDR3 here is CASTAGTSTDTQYF. The CDR3 region has the DNA TGTGCCAGTACCGCGGGCACTAGCACAGATACGCAGTATTTT. The chain combines TRBV19 with TRBJ2-3; D may be TRBD2 (5 bases). This CDR3 contains 14 residues. CDR1 is LNHDA and CDR2 is SQIVND in the germline V gene (reference sequence). V lost 7 bases and J lost 0, with 11 bases in between.

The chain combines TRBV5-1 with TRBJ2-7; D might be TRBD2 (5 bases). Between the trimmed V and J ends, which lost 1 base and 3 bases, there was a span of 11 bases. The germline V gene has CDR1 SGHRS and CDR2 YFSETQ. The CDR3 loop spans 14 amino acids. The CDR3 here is CASSLTRPSYEQYF. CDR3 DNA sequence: TGCGCCAGCAGCTTGACTAGACCGAGCTACGAGCAGTACTTC.

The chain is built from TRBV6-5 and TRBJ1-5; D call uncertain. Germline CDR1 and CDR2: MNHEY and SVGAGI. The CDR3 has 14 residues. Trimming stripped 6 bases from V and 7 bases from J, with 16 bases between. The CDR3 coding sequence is TGTGCCAGCAGCCCACAAGGATTGGGCCAGCCCCAGCATTTT. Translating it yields CASSPQGLGQPQHF.

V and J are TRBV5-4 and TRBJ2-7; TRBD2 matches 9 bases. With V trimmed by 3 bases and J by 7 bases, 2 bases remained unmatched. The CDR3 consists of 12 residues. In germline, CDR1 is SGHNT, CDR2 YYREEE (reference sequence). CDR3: CASSSTSGEQYF. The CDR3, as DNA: TGTGCCAGCAGCTCAACTAGCGGGGAGCAGTACTTC.

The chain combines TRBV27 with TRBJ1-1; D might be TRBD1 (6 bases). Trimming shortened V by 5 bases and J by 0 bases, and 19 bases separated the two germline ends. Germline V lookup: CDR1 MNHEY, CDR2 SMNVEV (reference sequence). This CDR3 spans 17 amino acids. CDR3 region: CASSLSQGIDMNTEAFF. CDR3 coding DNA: TGTGCCAGCAGTCTCAGCCAGGGGATAGACATGAACACTGAAGCTTTCTTT.

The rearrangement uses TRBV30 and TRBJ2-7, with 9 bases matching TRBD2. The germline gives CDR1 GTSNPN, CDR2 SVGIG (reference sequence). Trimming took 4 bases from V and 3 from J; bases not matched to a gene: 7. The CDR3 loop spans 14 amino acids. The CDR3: CAWNIAGGIYEQYF. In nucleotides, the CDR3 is TGTGCCTGGAACATTGCGGGAGGGATCTACGAGCAGTACTTC.

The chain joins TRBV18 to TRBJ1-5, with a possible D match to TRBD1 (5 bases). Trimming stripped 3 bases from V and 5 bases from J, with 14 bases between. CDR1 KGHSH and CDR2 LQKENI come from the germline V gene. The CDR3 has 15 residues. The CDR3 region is CASSPGSWGDQPQHF. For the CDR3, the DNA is TGTGCCAGCTCACCTGGCTCATGGGGGGATCAGCCCCAGCATTTT.

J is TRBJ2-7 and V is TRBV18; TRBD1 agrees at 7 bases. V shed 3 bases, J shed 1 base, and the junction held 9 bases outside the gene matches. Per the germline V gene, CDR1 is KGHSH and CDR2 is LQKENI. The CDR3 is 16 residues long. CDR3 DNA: TGTGCCAGCTCACCCCAGCCCGGGACAGCTTCCTACGAGCAGTACTTC. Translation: CASSPQPGTASYEQYF.

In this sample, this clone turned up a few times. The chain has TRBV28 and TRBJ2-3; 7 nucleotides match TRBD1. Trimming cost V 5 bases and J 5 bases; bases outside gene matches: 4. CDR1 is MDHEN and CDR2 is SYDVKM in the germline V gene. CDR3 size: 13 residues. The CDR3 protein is CASSQGVRDTQYF. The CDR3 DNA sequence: TGTGCCAGCAGTCAGGGGGTCAGAGATACGCAGTATTTT.

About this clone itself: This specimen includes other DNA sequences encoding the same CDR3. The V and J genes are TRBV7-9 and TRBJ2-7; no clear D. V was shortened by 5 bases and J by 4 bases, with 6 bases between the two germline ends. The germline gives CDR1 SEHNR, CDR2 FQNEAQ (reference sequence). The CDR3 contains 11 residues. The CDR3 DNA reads TGTGCCAGCAGCCGAGAATACGAGCAGTACTTC. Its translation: CASSREYEQYF.

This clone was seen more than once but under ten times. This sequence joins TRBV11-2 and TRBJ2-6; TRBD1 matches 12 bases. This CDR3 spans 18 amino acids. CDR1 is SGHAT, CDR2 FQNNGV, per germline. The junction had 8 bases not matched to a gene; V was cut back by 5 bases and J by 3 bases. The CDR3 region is CASSPSGTGGFGANVLTF. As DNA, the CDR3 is TGTGCCAGCAGCCCCTCCGGGACAGGGGGCTTTGGGGCCAACGTCCTGACTTTC.

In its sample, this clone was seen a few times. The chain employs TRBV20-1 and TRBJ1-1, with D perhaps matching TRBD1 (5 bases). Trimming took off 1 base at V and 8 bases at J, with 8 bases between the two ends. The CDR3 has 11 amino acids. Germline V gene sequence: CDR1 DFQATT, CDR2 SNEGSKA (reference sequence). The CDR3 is CSARGGGEAFF. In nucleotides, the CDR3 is TGCAGTGCTAGAGGCGGGGGGGAAGCTTTCTTT.